The clone carrying this TCR beta chain was counted at least ten times. Antigen: not known. The data belong to a study of read filtering for tumor transcriptome and immune sequencing. Overall study results and limits: RNA-seq captured clonotypes less deeply and reliably than IR-seq. Without single-read clonotypes, shared clonotype proportions correlated more between IR-seq and RNA-seq.

This CDR3 has 15 amino acids. Germline CDR1 is SGHTA and CDR2 is FQGNSA. Trimming took 1 base from V and 6 from J; bases not matched to a gene: 8. The library was built from around 400 ng RNA with molecular barcoded adaptors for alpha/delta and beta/gamma chains. TCRdb reanalysed the reads using MiXCR and keeps one entry per CDR3 protein. The sample includes tens of thousands of distinct CDR3 sequences, 15% to 20% of them seen just once. The clonotype originates from a donor aged 40 or older with multiple myeloma. Sequencing was done on a sample of a population of CD138-negative cells sorted from bone marrow. This sequence joins TRBV7-2 and TRBJ1-1, with 7 bases matching TRBD1. CDR3 sequence reads: CASSLVGGAGAEAFF. CDR3 DNA sequence: TGTGCCAGCAGCTTAGTAGGGGGCGCGGGAGCTGAAGCTTTCTTT. Complete variable domain (other parts from reference TRBV7-2 and TRBJ1-1): GAGVSQSPSNKVTEKGKDVELRCDPISGHTALYWYRQSLGQGLEFLIYFQGNSAPDKSGLPSDRFSAERTGGSVSTLTIQRTQQEDSAVYLCASSLVGGAGAEAFFGQGTRLTVV.